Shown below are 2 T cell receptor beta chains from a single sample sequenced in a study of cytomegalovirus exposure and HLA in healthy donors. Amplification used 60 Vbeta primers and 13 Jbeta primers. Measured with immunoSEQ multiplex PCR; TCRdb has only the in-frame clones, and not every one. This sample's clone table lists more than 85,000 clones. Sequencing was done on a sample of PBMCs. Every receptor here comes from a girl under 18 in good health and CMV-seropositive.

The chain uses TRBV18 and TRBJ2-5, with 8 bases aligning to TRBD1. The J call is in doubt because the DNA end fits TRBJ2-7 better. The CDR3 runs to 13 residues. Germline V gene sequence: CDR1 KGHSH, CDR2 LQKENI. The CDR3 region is CASRSTGGTEQYF. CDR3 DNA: TGTGCCAGCAGGAGTACAGGGGGAACCGAGCAGTACTTC.

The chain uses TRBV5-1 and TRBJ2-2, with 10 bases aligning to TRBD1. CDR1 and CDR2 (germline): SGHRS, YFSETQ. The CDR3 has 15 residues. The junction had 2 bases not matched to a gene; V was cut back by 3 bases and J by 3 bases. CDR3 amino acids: CASSSDRGHTGELFF. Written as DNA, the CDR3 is TGCGCCAGCAGCTCCGACAGGGGGCACACCGGGGAGCTGTTTTTT.